This record concerns one T cell receptor beta chain sequence. Its matching antigen is unknown. This record belongs to a study of cytomegalovirus exposure and HLA in healthy donors. Amplification used 60 Vbeta primers and 13 Jbeta primers. Sequencing was performed with immunoSEQ multiplex PCR; in TCRdb, only in-frame clones are kept and a portion is missing. The sample includes 100,000 or so clones, 74% of them seen just once. The study's findings and limits: In a later analysis, donors in an Asian-associated ancestry cluster reportedly had fewer N-insertions in productive TCRs than the cohort mean. The study carried out a later analysis of TCR beta sequences. It associated roughly 17,000 of them with specific HLA alleles at a false discovery rate of 0.05.

This receptor was identified in a human donor in good health. The material sequenced was PBMCs.

CDR3 residues: CASSIGSGGDIQYF. The CDR3 nucleotides are TGTGCCAGTAGTATAGGAAGTGGCGGCGACATTCAGTACTTC. This chain connects TRBV19 to TRBJ2-4, with D unresolved. CDR1 is LNHDA and CDR2 is SQIVND in the germline V gene (reference sequence). V gave up 1 base and J gave up 8 bases, with 12 bases separating them. There are 14 residues in the CDR3.